What follows describes a single T cell receptor (beta chain). What antigen it recognizes has not been identified. Base qualities are not at hand, and no much larger clone is one base apart. Collaborating institutions collected whole blood in K2EDTA tubes following their own protocols. For TCRbeta analysis, collaborators shipped samples as frozen whole blood, isolated PBMCs, or DNA extracted from either of those sample types. The immunoSEQ Assay, a bias-controlled multiplex PCR, was used to amplify TCRbeta CDR3 regions from genomic DNA. The published analysis was carried out like this. The number of nucleated cells in each sample was estimated by amplification of reference gene primers within the assay. To quantify the absolute abundance of each unique TCRbeta CDR3 rearrangement, sequence reads were collapsed and filtered. For each sample, productive Simpson clonality was calculated as the square root of Simpson's diversity index over productive rearrangements. TCRdb stores this immuneACCESS table with in-frame sequences only. Part of the clones is absent; in the studies checked, under half of the shortfall reflects unresolved V genes, and no reason is known for the rest. V and J calls and clone size are copied from that table; D and trimming were computed from the DNA. The sample table shows 200,000 to 250,000 clones, and just over 85% are seen once. The top ten constitute less than 4.5% of the sample.

These data originate in a study of blood T cell repertoires in COVID-19 (TCRdb year 2020). For the study in its entirety: The collaborator samples originated in the United States, Italy and Spain and spanned the acute and convalescent phases of COVID-19. Samples were obtained from the ongoing ImmuneRACE study (first 160 participants) and from over 1,000 subjects provided by 6 global collaborators. The repertoires were released in a freely available public database meant as a resource for research on the immune response to SARS-CoV-2. Deeply sampled blood TCRbeta repertoires from subjects exposed to, actively infected with, or recovered from COVID-19 were included in the dataset. Where available, HLA class I and class II types were obtained from metadata supplied by the sample provider rather than from assay-based typing. The material from the prospective study consisted of cDNA or gDNA derived from T cells, B-cell-depleted T cells, or PBMCs. The sample metadata nearly always contained a de-identified subject ID, COVID-19 status, age in years and sex.

Summary of the overall study and its limitations: Clinical and demographic metadata were provided uncurated, with the amount varying by source and participant.

From the germline V gene, CDR1 is SGHTS and CDR2 is YDEGEE. From V the trimming removes 4 bases and from J it removes 4 bases, while the gene matches leave 6 bases of the junction unaccounted for. The CDR3 holds 15 amino acids from the cysteine to the phenylalanine. The CDR3 DNA has 45 bases and is translated from base 1. The chain employs TRBV5-8 and TRBJ1-5; 9 middle bases align to TRBD1. The sequenced material came from peripheral blood. The sequence came from a man aged 50 or older with acute or convalescent COVID-19. The DNA is as follows: TGTGCCAGCAGCCCCGGACAGGGGCCAAATCAGCCCCAGCATTTT. Protein translation: CASSPGQGPNQPQHF.